These 11 T cell receptor beta chains were sequenced from one sample in a study of CD8 T cell repertoires and HIV-1 epitope variants (dated by TCRdb to 2019 to 2021). Library method: the immunoSEQ multiplex PCR assay. TCRdb carries this immuneACCESS record with in-frame sequences only. Its versions omit some clonotypes, under half of them owing to an unresolved V gene in the studies checked, with the rest unexplained. The sample table lists roughly 5,000 clones, 70% of them with a count of one. The ten most abundant clones make up around 38% of the sample. Antigens for these TCRs are unknown. Sequencing was performed on cultured CD8+ T cells derived from PBMCs. The source is a male donor with HIV.

V usage is TRBV5-6 and J usage is TRBJ1-4, with 7 bases identical to TRBD1. V lost 3 bases and J lost 8; bases outside the gene matches: 22. Germline assignment: CDR1 SGHDT and CDR2 YYEEEE. The CDR3 extends over 19 amino acids. Here the CDR3 DNA reads TGTGCCAGCAGCTCCCGGGACCCGGAACGGGACAGCGGGTGGGAAAAACTGTTTTTT. It translates to CASSSRDPERDSGWEKLFF.

The chain couples TRBV7-9 to TRBJ2-1; no definite D call. The V gene lost 5 bases and the J gene lost 2 bases, with 19 bases spanning the gap. Germline CDR1 reads SEHNR; CDR2 reads FQNEAQ (reference sequence). The CDR3 is 17 residues long. In DNA form, the CDR3 reads TGTGCCAGCAGCGTAAGAGGACCGCGAAAAACCTACAATGAGCAGTTCTTC. It specifies CASSVRGPRKTYNEQFF.

This chain's CDR3 is CASSLAGQYQETQYF. The CDR3 bases are TGTGCCAGCAGCTTAGCGGGCCAGTACCAAGAGACCCAGTACTTC. The chain combines TRBV11-2 with TRBJ2-5, with D unclear. The germline V gene has CDR1 SGHAT and CDR2 FQNNGV. Trimming removed 1 base at V and 0 bases at J, with 9 bases between. The CDR3 is made up of 15 amino acids. Together with reference TRBV11-2 and TRBJ2-5, the CDR3 gives the full variable domain: EAGVAQSPRYKIIEKRQSVAFWCNPISGHATLYWYQQILGQGPKLLIQFQNNGVVDDSQLPKDRFSAERLKGVDSTLKIQPAKLEDSAVYLCASSLAGQYQETQYFGPGTRLLVL.

The chain uses TRBV6-5 and TRBJ2-1; 12 positions agree with TRBD2. Germline assignment: CDR1 MNHEY and CDR2 SVGAGI. J was trimmed by 7 bases and V by 0 bases; bases with no gene match: 4. CDR3 length: 16 amino acids. In nucleotides, the CDR3 is TGTGCCAGCAGTTACTCGACGACTAGCGGGGGTAATGAGCAGTTCTTC. Translation: CASSYSTTSGGNEQFF.

This rearrangement joins TRBV7-6 to TRBJ2-1; 10 bases are a match to TRBD1. The V gene's germline CDR1 is SGHVS and CDR2 FNYEAQ. The CDR3 length is 14 residues. J was trimmed by 7 bases and V by 5 bases; bases with no gene match: 5. DNA of the CDR3: TGTGCCAGCAGCGAAGGACAGGGGGTAAATGAGCAGTTCTTC. Amino acids: CASSEGQGVNEQFF.

This chain joins TRBV19 and TRBJ2-1, with a weak D call TRBD1 (5 bases). Germline V gives CDR1 LNHDA, CDR2 SQIVND (reference sequence). CDR3 length equals 14 residues. V lost 1 base and J lost 7, with 11 bases in between. CDR3 sequence reads: CASSIVQGENEQFF. In DNA form, the CDR3 reads TGTGCCAGTAGTATAGTTCAGGGTGAAAATGAGCAGTTCTTC.

This sequence joins TRBV6-5 and TRBJ1-4; D remains ambiguous. The V end lost 4 bases, the J end lost 0 bases, and 9 bases lay between the germline ends. The CDR3 totals 15 residues. Germline-derived CDR1 and CDR2 are MNHEY and SVGAGI. CDR3 residues: CASSSSVATNEKLFF. As DNA, the CDR3 is TGTGCCAGCAGTTCCTCAGTTGCAACTAATGAAAAACTGTTTTTT.

Only one count was recorded for this clone. The chain uses TRBV19 and TRBJ2-1; D is unresolved. This CDR3 has 13 amino acids. In germline, CDR1 is LNHDA, CDR2 SQIVND (reference sequence). Deletions cut 5 bases from V and 8 bases from J, with 13 bases between. The CDR3 sequence: CASSVTELHEQFF. The CDR3 DNA reads TGTGCCAGTAGTGTCACAGAACTCCATGAGCAGTTCTTC.

The chain joins TRBV28 to TRBJ1-2, with D possibly being TRBD1 (6 bases). This CDR3 contains 15 residues. From germline, CDR1 is MDHEN and CDR2 SYDVKM. The germline V and J ends were trimmed by 5 bases and 4 bases, with 17 bases remaining between them. CDR3 loop: CASSQTGARGYGYTF. The CDR3 DNA reads TGTGCCAGCAGTCAAACGGGGGCGCGGGGCTATGGCTACACCTTC.

The V and J genes are TRBV6-1 and TRBJ1-1; D is unclear. Germline V gene data show CDR1 as MNHNS and CDR2 as SASEGT. Trimming left V 4 bases short and J 0 bases short, with 12 bases between. This CDR3 has 15 residues. The CDR3 protein is CASSVSRDLNTEAFF. In nucleotides, the CDR3 is TGTGCCAGCAGTGTTTCTAGAGACCTGAACACTGAAGCTTTCTTT.

This clone appeared a few times. The V and J genes are TRBV28 and TRBJ2-7; D is possibly TRBD1 or TRBD2 (6 bases each). The CDR3 runs 14 residues. Germline values: CDR1 MDHEN, CDR2 SYDVKM. The germline V and J ends were trimmed by 7 bases and 7 bases, with 20 bases remaining between them. The CDR3 spells CASIPPGGGLEQYF. Here the CDR3 DNA reads TGTGCCAGCATCCCTCCCGGGGGCGGATTGGAGCAGTACTTC.